This TCR beta chain was retrieved from a study of blood T cell repertoires in COVID-19. Study summary: Samples taken during acute and convalescent COVID-19 were collected in the United States, Italy and Spain.

This clone came up a few times. Assay: immunoSEQ multiplex PCR; the TCRdb copy retains only in-frame clones and omits some. The data contain a few hundred thousand clones, less than 90% of them singletons. The junction had 7 bases not matched to a gene; V was cut back by 3 bases and J by 2 bases. Germline V gene lookup returns CDR1 LNHDA and CDR2 SQIVND (reference sequence). The CDR3 length is 15 residues. This receptor was obtained from a woman aged 45-59 years with acute or convalescent COVID-19. The sequenced sample consisted of peripheral blood. The rearrangement uses TRBV19 and TRBJ2-7; TRBD2 aligns across 7 bases. CDR3 amino acids: CASSMSSGSPYEQYF. The DNA for the CDR3 is TGTGCCAGTAGTATGTCTAGCGGTTCGCCCTACGAGCAGTACTTC.